This entry lists 19 T cell receptor beta chains sequenced from one sample in a study of T-cell reconstitution after alpha-beta-depleted transplantation in children. Preparation of the TCRbeta library used unique molecular identifiers. TCRdb independently ran MiXCR on the PCR reads; one entry per CDR3 protein. The repertoire has 400,000 to 500,000 distinct CDR3 sequences, around 9.9% of them found once; the top ten carry 4.5% to 6.5%. This specimen was PBMCs from the stem cell graft donor, taken from the stem cell graft. The source of these receptors is a human donor who donated a stem cell graft to a child with acute myeloid leukemia.

The chain combines TRBV20-1 with TRBJ2-3, with D unclear. Trimming left V 1 base short and J 0 bases short, with 8 bases between. The CDR3 is 14 amino acids. Germline CDR1 and CDR2: DFQATT and SNEGSKA (reference sequence). CDR3 in DNA: TGCAGTGCTAGAGTACGGCAGAGCACAGATACGCAGTATTTT. Its translation: CSARVRQSTDTQYF.

This clonotype was seen at least ten times. The chain couples TRBV20-1 to TRBJ2-1; TRBD2 agrees at 11 bases. There are 14 residues in the CDR3. With 1 base clipped from V and 4 bases from J, the junction kept 0 bases outside the gene matches. Germline V gene lookup returns CDR1 DFQATT and CDR2 SNEGSKA (reference sequence). CDR3 amino acids: CSARGLAGYNEQFF. CDR3 DNA: TGCAGTGCTAGAGGACTAGCGGGGTACAATGAGCAGTTCTTC.

This clonotype was seen ten or more times. The chain has TRBV20-1 and TRBJ2-1; D is possibly TRBD2 (8 bases). There are 16 residues in the CDR3. The V end lost 6 bases, the J end lost 4 bases, and 22 bases lay between the germline ends. The germline gives CDR1 DFQATT, CDR2 SNEGSKA (reference sequence). The CDR3: CSAPDRMTSAYNEQFF. DNA for the CDR3: TGCAGTGCCCCGGACAGGATGACTAGCGCTTACAATGAGCAGTTCTTC.

V and J are TRBV20-1 and TRBJ2-3, with 8 bases fitting TRBD1. The CDR3 spans 14 residues. Germline trimming cut 6 bases from V and 4 bases from J; bases unmatched to any gene: 9. CDR1 and CDR2 from the germline V gene are DFQATT and SNEGSKA (reference sequence). Here the CDR3 reads CSAHRTGTADTQYF. The CDR3 DNA reads as TGCAGTGCCCACCGGACAGGGACGGCAGATACGCAGTATTTT.

J is TRBJ2-7 and V is TRBV30; D is tentatively TRBD1 or TRBD2 (6 bases each). Trimming stripped 5 bases from V and 7 bases from J, with 15 bases between. The CDR3 covers 12 residues. Looked up from germline, CDR1 is GTSNPN and CDR2 is SVGIG (reference sequence). CDR3 sequence (DNA): TGTGCCTGGGACCTCAGGGGAGGTGAGCAGTACGTC. The encoded protein is CAWDLRGGEQYV.

This clonotype turned up a few times. The J gene is TRBJ2-3, the V gene TRBV12-3 or TRBV12-4; D is perhaps TRBD1 (5 bases). This CDR3 spans 14 amino acids. V was trimmed by 10 bases and J by 0 bases, leaving 14 bases between them. CDR3 coding DNA: TGTGCCACCAGGACACTTACTAGCACAGATACGCAGTATTTT. Protein: CATRTLTSTDTQYF.

The chain employs TRBV7-9 and TRBJ1-2, with a possible D match to TRBD1 (5 bases). Germline values: CDR1 SEHNR, CDR2 FQNEAQ (reference sequence). The germline V and J ends were trimmed by 5 bases and 4 bases, with 14 bases remaining between them. This CDR3 has 14 amino acids. This CDR3 is CASSTSRQLYGYTF. As DNA, the CDR3 is TGTGCCAGCAGCACTTCACGACAGCTCTATGGCTACACCTTC.

There are a few counts of this clonotype. The chain uses TRBV11-1 and TRBJ2-7; TRBD2 agrees at 11 bases. Germline trimming cut 5 bases from V and 0 bases from J; bases unmatched to any gene: 12. This CDR3 has 18 residues. The germline gives CDR1 SGHAT, CDR2 FQDESV (reference sequence). The CDR3 sequence: CASSPGGLAATGSYEQYF. In DNA, the CDR3 is TGTGCCAGCAGCCCAGGGGGACTAGCGGCGACAGGCTCCTACGAGCAGTACTTC.

The genes are TRBV25-1 and TRBJ1-2, with 10 bases aligning to TRBD1. The trim removed 5 bases at V and 0 bases at J, leaving 6 bases unmatched. CDR3 length equals 16 residues. Germline V lookup: CDR1 MGHDK, CDR2 SYGVNS. In nucleotides, the CDR3 is TGTGCCAGCAGTTCCCCCGGGACAGGGGCTAACTATGGCTACACCTTC. Its translation is CASSSPGTGANYGYTF.

This clonotype was seen a handful of times. The chain combines TRBV7-2 with TRBJ2-5, with D perhaps TRBD2 (6 bases). Germline loops: CDR1 SGHTA, CDR2 FQGNSA. V lost 4 bases to trimming and J lost 0 bases, with 18 bases between them. The CDR3 sequence is 17 residues long. CDR3 loop: CASSSGTGGKNQETQYF. For the CDR3, the DNA is TGTGCCAGCAGCTCAGGGACGGGCGGGAAAAACCAAGAGACCCAGTACTTC.

This clonotype was recorded a few times. J is TRBJ2-3 and V is TRBV7-9, with D possibly being TRBD2 (7 bases). This CDR3 contains 15 residues. CDR1 is SEHNR and CDR2 is FQNEAQ in the germline V gene (reference sequence). V was cut by 7 bases and J by 7 bases, with 21 bases left in between. CDR3 in amino acids: CASTPRGGPGNTQYF. The CDR3 region has the DNA TGTGCCAGCACCCCAAGGGGGGGGCCCGGAAATACGCAGTATTTT.

This chain connects TRBV15 to TRBJ1-5, with D possibly TRBD1 on 5 matching bases. This CDR3 comprises 14 residues. V shed 3 bases and J shed 2 bases, with 8 bases lying between them. The germline V gene has CDR1 LNHNV and CDR2 YYDKDF (reference sequence). The CDR3 DNA follows: TGTGCCACCAGCAGGGGAGGGGGCAATCAGCCCCAGCATTTT. Protein sequence: CATSRGGGNQPQHF.

V and J are TRBV27 and TRBJ2-3, with D perhaps TRBD1 or TRBD2 (5 bases each). V was pared by 7 bases and J by 2 bases, with 13 bases between. Germline loops: CDR1 MNHEY, CDR2 SMNVEV (reference sequence). The CDR3 has 14 amino acids. CDR3 residues: CASTRGGNTDTQYF. The CDR3 coding sequence is TGTGCCAGCACCCGGGGCGGAAACACAGATACGCAGTATTTT.

This clonotype has just a few counts. The chain combines TRBV5-1 with TRBJ2-3; 12 positions match TRBD2. Germline values: CDR1 SGHRS, CDR2 YFSETQ. V shed 4 bases and J 3 bases; nucleotides not matched to a gene: 9. The CDR3 runs 17 residues. The CDR3: CASSLGTSGSLTDTQYF. DNA of the CDR3: TGCGCCAGCAGCCTCGGGACTAGCGGGTCGCTTACAGATACGCAGTATTTT.

This chain uses TRBV20-1 with TRBJ1-2; possibly TRBD1 for D (5 bases). V was trimmed by 4 bases and J by 8 bases, leaving 17 bases between them. The germline CDR1 and CDR2 sequences are DFQATT and SNEGSKA (reference sequence). The CDR3 loop spans 13 amino acids. CDR3 sequence reads: CSATQGLRRGYTF. The CDR3 bases are TGCAGTGCTACCCAGGGACTGCGTCGCGGCTACACCTTC.

This clonotype has just a few counts. The J gene is TRBJ2-5, the V gene TRBV18, with TRBD2 matching 12 bases. The V gene's germline CDR1 is KGHSH and CDR2 LQKENI. CDR3 length: 15 amino acids. The junction had 3 bases not matched to a gene; V was cut back by 3 bases and J by 4 bases. For the CDR3, the DNA is TGTGCCAGCTCACCGACTAGCGGGAGTGGAGAGACCCAGTACTTC. Protein sequence: CASSPTSGSGETQYF.

The chain has TRBV6-5 and TRBJ1-2; D gene uncertain. Germline CDR1 reads MNHEY; CDR2 reads SVGAGI. The CDR3 contains 14 residues. V was pared by 4 bases and J by 8 bases, with 17 bases between. In nucleotides, the CDR3 is TGTGCCAGCAGTTCCATGGACGGACTGGAAGGCTACACCTTC. It codes for CASSSMDGLEGYTF.

This clonotype was seen many times. The V and J genes are TRBV6-5 and TRBJ2-5; D is possibly TRBD1 or TRBD2 (7 bases each). The CDR3 contains 15 residues. V lost 4 bases and J lost 0, with 12 bases in between. Germline assignment: CDR1 MNHEY and CDR2 SVGAGI. The CDR3 region has the DNA TGTGCCAGCAGTTCCCAGGGGGGGTACCAAGAGACCCAGTACTTC. This encodes CASSSQGGYQETQYF.

The sample holds a few counts of this clonotype. V usage is TRBV5-1 and J usage is TRBJ2-6; no clear D. This CDR3 has 16 residues. The germline gives CDR1 SGHRS, CDR2 YFSETQ. V lost 4 bases and J 0 bases, leaving 11 bases between the germline ends. The CDR3 sequence: CASSLRLNSGANVLTF. CDR3 nucleotide sequence: TGCGCCAGCAGCCTCCGCCTTAACTCTGGGGCCAACGTCCTGACTTTC.